The entry below gives a single TCR beta chain sequence along with its context. Produced via immunoSEQ multiplex PCR; TCRdb's table is partial and in-frame only. The table includes roughly 80,000 clones, more than 85% detected once. Trimming stripped 6 bases from V and 5 bases from J, with 13 bases between. The CDR3 spans 14 residues. Germline V gene sequence: CDR1 SNHLY, CDR2 FYNNEI. This entry is derived from a study of OX40 agonist ivuxolimab in advanced cancers. The starting material was CD4+ or CD8+ T cells sorted from blood, obtained in a trial of the OX40 agonist ivuxolimab. This TCR was recovered from an adult with an advanced solid tumor such as melanoma, head and neck, liver or kidney cancer. The gene calls are TRBV2 and TRBJ2-2; the D call may be TRBD1 or TRBD2 (5 bases each). This CDR3 reads CASREGRTTGELFF. CDR3 in DNA: TGTGCCAGCAGAGAGGGACGAACGACCGGGGAGCTGTTTTTT.